A selection of T cell receptor beta chains follows, all from one sample in a study of cytomegalovirus exposure and HLA in healthy donors. Profiling relied on immunoSEQ multiplex PCR, and the TCRdb table lists in-frame clones only, not all of them. Here the sample spans more than 90,000 clones, approximately 82% being singletons. The sample was PBMCs. The origin of the receptors is a man aged 25-45 years in good health and CMV-seropositive. Both conserved end residues are trimmed from each CDR3. The order of the fields is D gene, V gene, J gene, CDR3 protein. D genes are given only for firm matches.

TRBD1	TRBV11-2	TRBJ2-1	ASSSKTGTGVNEQF
TRBD1	TRBV27	TRBJ2-1	ASSTRTGINEQF
NA	TRBV15	TRBJ1-1	ATSRVVQGEAF
NA	TRBV6-5	TRBJ1-2	ASSYSFPRANYGYT
TRBD1	TRBV7-2	TRBJ2-5	ASSSRTGDQETQY
TRBD2	TRBV7-2	TRBJ2-1	ASSQLAGVYNEQF
NA	TRBV10-1	TRBJ2-3	ASSRTGSTDTQY
NA	TRBV5-1	TRBJ2-2	ASSPTGQGIDTGELF
TRBD2	TRBV5-1	TRBJ2-3	ASSEGTSGTDTQY
TRBD1	TRBV27	TRBJ1-1	ASSPGQGKSDEAF
TRBD2	TRBV5-6	TRBJ2-5	ASSLRVGRAQETQY
NA	TRBV5-6	TRBJ2-5	ASSLTVSRGETQY
NA	TRBV5-5	TRBJ2-2	ASSLLGASTGELF
NA	TRBV6-1	TRBJ2-2	ASSGEAGTGELF